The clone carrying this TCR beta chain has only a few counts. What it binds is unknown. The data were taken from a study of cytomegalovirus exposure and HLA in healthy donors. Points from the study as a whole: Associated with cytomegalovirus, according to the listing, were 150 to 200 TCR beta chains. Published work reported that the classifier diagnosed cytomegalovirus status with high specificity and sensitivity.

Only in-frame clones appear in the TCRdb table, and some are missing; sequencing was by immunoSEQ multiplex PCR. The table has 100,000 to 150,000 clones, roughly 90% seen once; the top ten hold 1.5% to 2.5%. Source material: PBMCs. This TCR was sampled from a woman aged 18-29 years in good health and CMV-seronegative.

The DNA for the CDR3 is TGTGCCAGTAGTCCCGTGAGGTATGTCGTCACTGAAGCTTTCTTT. This gives the protein CASSPVRYVVTEAFF. J is TRBJ1-1 and V is TRBV19; D is unresolved. The CDR3 totals 15 residues. The germline V and J ends were trimmed by 5 bases and 4 bases, with 17 bases remaining between them. Germline V CDR1 and CDR2: LNHDA, SQIVND (reference sequence). Based on the CDR3 plus reference TRBV19 and TRBJ1-1, the full variable domain is DGGITQSPKYLFRKEGQNVTLSCEQNLNHDAMYWYRQDPGQGLRLIYYSQIVNDFQKGDIAEGYSVSREKKESFPLTVTSAQKNPTAFYLCASSPVRYVVTEAFFGQGTRLTVV.